The present entry profiles one T cell receptor beta chain with its context. This same CDR3 is encoded by further DNA sequences in the sample. Germline-derived CDR1 and CDR2 are SGHNT and YYREEE (reference sequence). J lost 2 bases, V lost 4 bases, and 4 bases had no gene match. This CDR3 contains 15 residues. This record comes from a study of blood T cell repertoires in COVID-19. Study as a whole: COVID-19 samples, acute and convalescent, were from the United States, Italy and Spain.

In the authors' methods: Estimation of nucleated cell counts relied on the amplification of reference gene primers. This table comes from immunoSEQ multiplex PCR, and its TCRdb copy is limited to in-frame clones, with some not included. The V and J calls and the clone size are those of that table, but D and trimming were determined from the DNA. This table holds fewer than 200,000 clones, less than 85% found once. The sequenced material came from peripheral blood. The chain couples TRBV5-4 to TRBJ1-3; 9 bases fit TRBD1. The receptor was isolated from a human donor with acute or convalescent COVID-19. The donor label of this sample is uncertain. This CDR3 reads CASSLGTGTGNTIYF. In DNA form, the CDR3 reads TGTGCCAGCAGCCTCGGGACAGGGACTGGAAACACCATATATTTT.